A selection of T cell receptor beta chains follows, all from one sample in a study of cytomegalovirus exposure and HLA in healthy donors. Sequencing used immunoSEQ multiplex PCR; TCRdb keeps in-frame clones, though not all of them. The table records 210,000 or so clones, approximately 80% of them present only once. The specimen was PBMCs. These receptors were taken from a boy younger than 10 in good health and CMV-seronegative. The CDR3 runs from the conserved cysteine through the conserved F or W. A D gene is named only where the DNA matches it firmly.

CASSDQMDQPQHF,TRBJ1-5,.,TRBV2
CASSSTFGQGGYEQYF,TRBJ2-7,TRBD1,TRBV5-1
CASSLDIAGELFF,TRBJ2-2,.,TRBV5-4
CASSTSGSSTDTQYF,TRBJ2-3,TRBD2,TRBV7-9
CASSQDLPGSTDTQYF,TRBJ2-3,.,TRBV14
CASSPIPGPNEKLFF,TRBJ1-4,.,TRBV18
CASSPPSTDTQYF,TRBJ2-3,.,TRBV5-1
CAWSSGGNGYGYTF,TRBJ1-2,TRBD1,TRBV30
CASSPRQGRPRETQYF,TRBJ2-5,TRBD1,TRBV14
CASSMVGGNTEAFF,TRBJ1-1,.,TRBV19